The next 25 T cell receptor beta chains were all read from a single sample in a study of OX40 agonist ivuxolimab in advanced cancers. The receptor library was made with the immunoSEQ multiplex PCR assay. Held by TCRdb, this immuneACCESS table contains in-frame sequences only and omits some clones. Under half of the omission traces to an unresolved V gene where checked; the cause of the rest is unknown. Within this sample are roughly 65,000 clones, with over 60% of them counted one time only. 2% to 2.5% of the sample rests with the top ten. The source was CD4+ or CD8+ T cells sorted from blood, collected in a trial of the OX40 agonist ivuxolimab. Receptors originate from an adult with an advanced solid tumor such as melanoma, head and neck, liver or kidney cancer.

In its sample, this clone was seen many times. The chain recombines TRBV9 with TRBJ1-3; a possible D gene is TRBD1 (5 bases). Trimming took off 7 bases at V and 8 bases at J, with 16 bases between the two ends. The CDR3 runs 13 residues. Germline CDR1 SGDLS, CDR2 YYNGEE. In DNA, the CDR3 is TGTGCCAGCGTTCTGCGGCTGGGGCACACCATATATTTT. Translation gives CASVLRLGHTIYF.

The rearrangement links TRBV7-9 to TRBJ1-2; the D is unclear. V lost 2 bases to trimming and J lost 0 bases, with 13 bases between them. Germline V gives CDR1 SEHNR, CDR2 FQNEAQ (reference sequence). The CDR3 length is 16 residues. The CDR3 sequence is CASSLSKIPANYGYTF. CDR3 in DNA: TGTGCCAGCAGCTTATCTAAAATCCCAGCTAACTATGGCTACACCTTC. Full variable domain (missing parts from reference TRBV7-9 and TRBJ1-2): DTGVSQNPRHKITKRGQNVTFRCDPISEHNRLYWYRQTLGQGPEFLTYFQNEAQLEKSRLLSDRFSAERPKGSFSTLEIQRTEQGDSAMYLCASSLSKIPANYGYTFGSGTRLTVV.

This clone was recorded once. The chain is built from TRBV5-8 and TRBJ1-2; 12 bases line up with TRBD1. V trimming: 1 base; J trimming: 4 bases; junction bases outside the gene matches: 8. This CDR3 contains 17 residues. Germline V gene sequence: CDR1 SGHTS, CDR2 YDEGEE. The CDR3 here is CASSLLLGTGGIYGYTF. DNA of the CDR3: TGTGCCAGCAGCTTGTTACTTGGGACAGGGGGCATCTATGGCTACACCTTC.

The rearrangement uses TRBV7-8 and TRBJ1-4, with D hard to call. Germline V gives CDR1 SGHVS, CDR2 FQNEAQ. The V gene lost 1 base and the J gene lost 5 bases, with 5 bases spanning the gap. The CDR3 contains 13 residues. Written as DNA, the CDR3 is TGTGCCAGCAGCTTAGTAGGGAATGAAAAACTGTTTTTT. Protein: CASSLVGNEKLFF.

The chain combines TRBV18 with TRBJ2-7; D ambiguous. In germline, CDR1 is KGHSH, CDR2 LQKENI. V was cut by 4 bases and J by 1 base, with 8 bases left in between. The CDR3 has 13 amino acids. The CDR3 region has the DNA TGTGCCAGCTCACGCGGACCATCCTACGAGCAGTACTTC. This translates into CASSRGPSYEQYF.

A single count supports this clone. Here the CDR3 reads CASIPRGSGYNEQFF. The CDR3, as DNA: TGTGCCAGCATCCCCAGGGGGTCGGGGTACAATGAGCAGTTCTTC. The chain joins TRBV27 to TRBJ2-1; the match to TRBD1 covers 7 bases. The CDR3 has 15 residues. V gave up 7 bases and J gave up 4 bases; unmatched junction bases: 10. The V gene's germline CDR1 is MNHEY and CDR2 SMNVEV (reference sequence).

J is TRBJ2-5 and V is TRBV18; 12 positions match TRBD2. The CDR3 is 17 amino acids. V lost 3 bases and J lost 1; bases outside the gene matches: 6. Germline values: CDR1 KGHSH, CDR2 LQKENI. The CDR3 loop reads CASSPLRTSGAQETQYF. CDR3 DNA sequence: TGTGCCAGCTCACCTCTTCGGACTAGCGGGGCCCAAGAGACCCAGTACTTC.

The J gene is TRBJ2-7, the V gene TRBV14, with D possibly matching TRBD2 (6 bases). V dropped 0 bases and J dropped 3 bases, with 12 bases sitting between them. Germline CDR1 is SGHDN and CDR2 is FVKESK. The CDR3 consists of 15 residues. CDR3 protein: CASSQESGGRYEQYF. For the CDR3, the DNA is TGTGCCAGCAGCCAAGAATCCGGGGGACGCTACGAGCAGTACTTC.

The chain combines TRBV6-5 with TRBJ2-5; the match to TRBD2 covers 11 bases. CDR3 length: 15 amino acids. CDR1 MNHEY and CDR2 SVGAGI come from the germline V gene. V was pared by 5 bases and J by 5 bases, with 7 bases of the junction left unmatched. The CDR3 nucleotides are TGTGCCAGCAGTGCGCTAGCGGGAGGCTGGGAGACCCAGTACTTC. Translating it yields CASSALAGGWETQYF.

The CDR3 region has the DNA TGCGCCAGCAGCTTTCTGAAAGAGGCGAAGGATGCCCAGTACTTC. Encoded protein: CASSFLKEAKDAQYF. The genes are TRBV5-1 and TRBJ2-5; D is unclear. The V gene lost 2 bases and the J gene lost 9 bases, with 20 bases spanning the gap. CDR3 length: 15 amino acids. The germline V gene has CDR1 SGHRS and CDR2 YFSETQ.

The rearrangement joins TRBV7-8 to TRBJ1-1, with D possibly matching TRBD1 (6 bases). Per the germline V gene, CDR1 is SGHVS and CDR2 is FQNEAQ. The CDR3 spans 17 residues. Trimming took off 1 base at V and 4 bases at J, with 19 bases between the two ends. The CDR3 nucleotides are TGTGCCAGCAGCTTAGGGGTGACACTCTCCAGGGGCACTGAAGCTTTCTTT. It encodes CASSLGVTLSRGTEAFF.

The gene calls are TRBV28 and TRBJ2-2; 7 nucleotides agree with TRBD2. CDR1 is MDHEN, CDR2 SYDVKM, per germline. J gave up 7 bases and V 6 bases, and 5 bases lay outside the gene matches. This CDR3 contains 13 residues. CDR3 protein: CASRTGGDGELFF. In DNA form, the CDR3 reads TGTGCCAGCAGAACGGGGGGTGACGGGGAGCTGTTTTTT.

This rearrangement joins TRBV30 to TRBJ2-1, with no clear D. With 7 bases removed from V and 7 bases from J, the gap between germline ends came to 17 bases. The germline gives CDR1 GTSNPN, CDR2 SVGIG (reference sequence). The CDR3 spans 13 residues. CDR3 DNA: TGTGCCTCGACTCGGTCAGGCGATAATGAGCAGTTCTTC. Amino acid sequence: CASTRSGDNEQFF.

CDR3 protein: CASTLDAGSGNTIYF. In DNA, the CDR3 is TGTGCCAGCACTTTGGACGCCGGGTCTGGAAACACCATATATTTT. J is TRBJ1-3 and V is TRBV6-1; D remains ambiguous. The CDR3 totals 15 residues. V lost 7 bases and J 1 base, leaving 14 bases between the germline ends. Per the germline V gene, CDR1 is MNHNS and CDR2 is SASEGT.

This rearrangement joins TRBV6-1 to TRBJ1-1; D unclear. The V end was cut by 3 bases, the J end by 0 bases, with 5 bases between. The germline CDR1 and CDR2 sequences are MNHNS and SASEGT. There are 13 residues in the CDR3. CDR3 coding DNA: TGTGCCAGCAGTGACGAGTTGAACACTGAAGCTTTCTTT. Residues: CASSDELNTEAFF.

This clone turned up a few times. This chain joins TRBV5-1 and TRBJ1-4; D ambiguous. The CDR3 length is 14 residues. Germline V gives CDR1 SGHRS, CDR2 YFSETQ. V lost 3 bases, J lost 0 bases, and 6 bases lay in between. The CDR3 region is CASSSSPTNEKLFF. The CDR3 DNA sequence: TGCGCCAGCAGCTCGTCCCCAACTAATGAAAAACTGTTTTTT.

The rearrangement joins TRBV27 to TRBJ2-7; D is undetermined. Germline lookup yields CDR1 MNHEY and CDR2 SMNVEV (reference sequence). The CDR3 contains 16 residues. Trimming removed 6 bases at V and 2 bases at J, with 20 bases between. The CDR3 nucleotides read TGTGCCAGCAGGAGCGTAACCGGCGAGCCTCCCTACGAGCAGTACTTC. Translating gives CASRSVTGEPPYEQYF.

The gene calls are TRBV4-1 and TRBJ2-1; TRBD1 matches at 8 bases. CDR3 length: 13 amino acids. The junction had 3 bases not matched to a gene; V was cut back by 4 bases and J by 7 bases. Germline-derived CDR1 and CDR2 are MGHRA and YSYEKL. CDR3 in DNA: TGCGCCAGCAGCCCCCGGACAGGGAATGAGCAGTTCTTC. The encoded protein is CASSPRTGNEQFF.

This clone was picked up a small number of times. This chain uses TRBV9 with TRBJ1-2; the match to TRBD1 covers 8 bases. The CDR3 runs to 15 residues. Looked up from germline, CDR1 is SGDLS and CDR2 is YYNGEE. V was clipped by 4 bases and J by 1 base; unmatched bases: 6. The CDR3: CASSPGQGLNYGYTF. The CDR3 nucleotides read TGTGCCAGCAGCCCAGGACAGGGCCTTAACTATGGCTACACCTTC.

Note on this clone: The sample contains more than one DNA sequence encoding this CDR3. The chain has TRBV28 and TRBJ1-1, with D possibly matching TRBD1 (5 bases). Germline values: CDR1 MDHEN, CDR2 SYDVKM. V shed 7 bases and J shed 0 bases, with 9 bases lying between them. The CDR3 is 13 amino acids. The CDR3 spells CASTRGMNTEAFF. The CDR3, as DNA: TGTGCCAGCACTAGGGGAATGAACACTGAAGCTTTCTTT.

This clone was picked up one time. The CDR3 DNA reads TGCGCCAGCAGCGGGGGACCCTCAACAGGGACTGGAAACACCATATATTTT. This encodes CASSGGPSTGTGNTIYF. The gene calls are TRBV5-1 and TRBJ1-3; D is possibly TRBD1 (6 bases). CDR3 length: 17 amino acids. Germline assignment: CDR1 SGHRS and CDR2 YFSETQ. Deletions cut 4 bases from V and 2 bases from J, with 19 bases between.

This chain links TRBV27 with TRBJ2-2, with D unclear. The CDR3 sequence is 16 residues long. V was trimmed by 0 bases and J by 0 bases, leaving 8 bases between them. Germline loops: CDR1 MNHEY, CDR2 SMNVEV (reference sequence). The DNA for the CDR3 is TGTGCCAGCAGTTTATCCTCGCAGTCGAACACCGGGGAGCTGTTTTTT. Amino acids: CASSLSSQSNTGELFF.

The rearrangement uses TRBV7-2 and TRBJ2-3; D is perhaps TRBD2 (6 bases). Trimming took off 4 bases at V and 2 bases at J, with 13 bases between the two ends. The germline CDR1 and CDR2 sequences are SGHTA and FQGNSA. The CDR3 sequence is 15 residues long. As DNA, the CDR3 is TGTGCCAGCAGCTCCGGTGGGGGGTACACAGATACGCAGTATTTT. It codes for CASSSGGGYTDTQYF.

This sequence joins TRBV6-5 and TRBJ2-1; 11 nucleotides match TRBD2. The CDR3 runs to 15 residues. J was trimmed by 4 bases and V by 6 bases; bases with no gene match: 5. Per the germline V gene, CDR1 is MNHEY and CDR2 is SVGAGI. The CDR3 coding sequence is TGTGCCAGCAGAACCCTAGCGGGGGGTTACAATGAGCAGTTCTTC. Its translation: CASRTLAGGYNEQFF.

The rearrangement joins TRBV28 to TRBJ2-7; no definite D call. Germline-derived CDR1 and CDR2 are MDHEN and SYDVKM. The length of the CDR3 is 15 residues. V shed 1 base and J shed 0 bases, with 10 bases lying between them. Here the CDR3 reads CASSLYLFGSYEQYF. The DNA of the CDR3 is TGTGCCAGCAGTTTATATCTTTTTGGCTCCTACGAGCAGTACTTC. Based on the CDR3 plus reference TRBV28 and TRBJ2-7, the full variable domain is DVKVTQSSRYLVKRTGEKVFLECVQDMDHENMFWYRQDPGLGLRLIYFSYDVKMKEKGDIPEGYSVSREKKERFSLILESASTNQTSMYLCASSLYLFGSYEQYFGPGTRLTVT.